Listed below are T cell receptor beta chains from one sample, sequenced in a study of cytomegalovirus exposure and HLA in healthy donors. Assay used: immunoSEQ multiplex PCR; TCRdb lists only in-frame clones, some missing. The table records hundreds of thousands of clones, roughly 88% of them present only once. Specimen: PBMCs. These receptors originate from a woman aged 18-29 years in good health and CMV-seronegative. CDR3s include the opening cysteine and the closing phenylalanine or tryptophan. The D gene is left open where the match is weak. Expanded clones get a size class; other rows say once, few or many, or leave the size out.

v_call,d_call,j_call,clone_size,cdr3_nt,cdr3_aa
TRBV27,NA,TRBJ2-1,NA,TGTGCCAGCAGTCTGATCAGAAACAATGAGCAGTTCTTC,CASSLIRNNEQFF
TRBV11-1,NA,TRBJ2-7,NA,TGTGCCAGCAGCCATTTCCACGAGCAGTACTTC,CASSHFHEQYF
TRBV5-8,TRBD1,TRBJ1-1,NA,TGTGCCAGCAGCTTGGAGGAGTGGACAGGTGGAACTGAAGCTTTCTTT,CASSLEEWTGGTEAFF
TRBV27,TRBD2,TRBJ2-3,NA,TGTGCCAGCAGTGGGACTAGCGAGCAAGAGGAGTATTTT,CASSGTSEQEEYF
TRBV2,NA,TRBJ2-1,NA,TGTGCCAGCAGTGAAATAGGGACTCCCCAATACAATGAGCAGTTCTTC,CASSEIGTPQYNEQFF
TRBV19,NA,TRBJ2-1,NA,TGTGCCAGTAGTATTCATGGGGGCGAGGATCGGTACAATGAGCAGTTCTTC,CASSIHGGEDRYNEQFF
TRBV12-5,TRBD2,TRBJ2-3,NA,TGTGCTAGTGGCTCAGGGGCTAGCGGGAGCACAGATACGCAGTATTTT,CASGSGASGSTDTQYF
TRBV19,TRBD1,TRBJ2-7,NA,TGTGCCAGTAGTGGGACAGGTCACTACGAGCAGTACTTC,CASSGTGHYEQYF
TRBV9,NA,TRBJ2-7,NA,TGTGCCAGCAGCGTAGGTGGCAGGGCCTACGAGCAGTACTTC,CASSVGGRAYEQYF
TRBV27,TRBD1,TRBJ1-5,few,TGTGCCAGCAGCCGGGACAGCCTAAATCAGCCCCAGCATTTT,CASSRDSLNQPQHF
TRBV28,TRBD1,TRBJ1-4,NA,TGTGCCAGCAGTCCTCGACAGGGCTATAATGAAAAACTGTTTTTT,CASSPRQGYNEKLFF
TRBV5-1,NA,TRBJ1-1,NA,TGCGCCAGCAGCAAACCTAGGGGAAGGGGTTACGAAGCTTTCTTT,CASSKPRGRGYEAFF
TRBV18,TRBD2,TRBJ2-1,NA,TGTGCCAGCTCACCGAGACTAGCCGACACCTACAATGAGCAGTTCTTC,CASSPRLADTYNEQFF
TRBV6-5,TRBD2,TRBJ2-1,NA,TGTGCCAGCAGTTACACTAGCGGACCCCACAATGAGCAGTTCTTC,CASSYTSGPHNEQFF
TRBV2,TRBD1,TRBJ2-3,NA,TGTGCCAGCAGTGAATTGGGACAGGGCACAGATACGCAGTATTTT,CASSELGQGTDTQYF
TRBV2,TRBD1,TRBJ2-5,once,TGTGCCAGCAGGGGGACAGGGTCTCGGGAGACCCAGTACTTC,CASRGTGSRETQYF
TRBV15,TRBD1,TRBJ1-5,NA,TGTGCCACCAGCAGACGGACAGGGGGCGTTCAGCCCCAGCATTTT,CATSRRTGGVQPQHF
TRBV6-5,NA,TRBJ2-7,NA,TGTGCCAGCAGTAACGAGAAGCGGGCCTACGAGCAGTACTTC,CASSNEKRAYEQYF
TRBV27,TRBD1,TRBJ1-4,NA,TGTGCCAGCAGTTGGACAGGGGCAACTAATGAAAAACTGTTTTTT,CASSWTGATNEKLFF
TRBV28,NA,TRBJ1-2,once,TGTGCCAGCAGTTTACTGTCACGGGGCTACACCTTC,CASSLLSRGYTF
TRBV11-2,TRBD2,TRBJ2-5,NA,TGTGCCAGCAGCTTAGCCACTAGCGGGAGGGGGGAGACCCAGTACTTC,CASSLATSGRGETQYF
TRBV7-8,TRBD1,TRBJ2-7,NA,TGTGCCAGCAGCTCCCTGGGACAGGGTAACGAGCAGTACTTC,CASSSLGQGNEQYF
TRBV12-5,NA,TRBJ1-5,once,TGTGCTAGTGGTTTGTCAGGGGGCAATCAGCCCCAGCATTTT,CASGLSGGNQPQHF
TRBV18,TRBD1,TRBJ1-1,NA,TGTGCCAGCTCACCAGATAAGGGGGCTTCCGGGAACACTGAAGCTTTCTTT,CASSPDKGASGNTEAFF
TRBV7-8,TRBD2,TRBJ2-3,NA,TGTGCCAGCAGCTTAGTCCCTAGCGGGAGGGCCCCAGATACGCAGTATTTT,CASSLVPSGRAPDTQYF
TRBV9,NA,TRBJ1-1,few,TGTGCCAGCAGCGTAGCTGACGGAGTGAACACTGAAGCTTTCTTT,CASSVADGVNTEAFF
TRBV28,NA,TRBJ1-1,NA,TGTGCCAGCTTGGGACAAACAGGTTTCTTT,CASLGQTGFF
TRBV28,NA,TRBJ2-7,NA,TGTGCCAGCAGTTCAAGGGGTTTCGTCTACGAGCAGTACTTC,CASSSRGFVYEQYF
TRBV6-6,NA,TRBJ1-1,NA,TGTGCCGTAGGAAGGGAGGGAGCTGAAGCTTTCTTT,CAVGREGAEAFF
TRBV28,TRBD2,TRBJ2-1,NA,TGTGCCACCCGGGAGGGGCGGGTTAGCTCCTACAATGAGCAGTTCTTC,CATREGRVSSYNEQFF
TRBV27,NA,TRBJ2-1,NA,TGTGCCAGCAGTTTATCCGGTCGAGAGCAGTTCTTC,CASSLSGREQFF
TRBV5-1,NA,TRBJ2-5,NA,TGCGCCAGCAGCTTGGCGACTCCTAGTCACGAGACCCAGTACTTC,CASSLATPSHETQYF
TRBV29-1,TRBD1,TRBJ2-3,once,TGCAGCGTTGTGGGACAGTACACAGATACGCAGTATTTT,CSVVGQYTDTQYF
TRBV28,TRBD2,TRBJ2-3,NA,TGTGCCAGCAGTTTACTAGCGGGAGGGCCCGTGTATACGCAGTATTTT,CASSLLAGGPVYTQYF
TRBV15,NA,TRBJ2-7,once,TGTGCCACCAGCAGAGATCAGGGGACCCCCTACGAGCAGTACTTC,CATSRDQGTPYEQYF
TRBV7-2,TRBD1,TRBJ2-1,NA,TGTGCCAGCAGTAGACAGGGACCGATGGTCAATGAGCAGTTCTTC,CASSRQGPMVNEQFF
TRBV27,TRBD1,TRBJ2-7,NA,TGTGCCAGCAGTCCGGGACAGGGCTACGAGCAGTACTTC,CASSPGQGYEQYF
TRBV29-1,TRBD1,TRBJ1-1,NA,TGCAGCGCGGGACAGGGGAACACTGAAGCTTTCTTT,CSAGQGNTEAFF
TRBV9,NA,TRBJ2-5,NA,TGTGCCAGCAGCATAGCGCCGGGAGAGACCCAGTACTTC,CASSIAPGETQYF
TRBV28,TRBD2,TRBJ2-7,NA,TGTGCCAGCAGTCAGCGGGACTCCTACGAGCAGTACTTC,CASSQRDSYEQYF
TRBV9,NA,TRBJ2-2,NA,TGTGCCAGCAGCGTAGATACAGCGGCGAACACCGGGGAGCTGTTTTTT,CASSVDTAANTGELFF
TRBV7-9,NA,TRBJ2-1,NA,TGTGCCAGCAGCTTACAGGATATCGTCGCCTACAATGAGCAGTTCTTC,CASSLQDIVAYNEQFF
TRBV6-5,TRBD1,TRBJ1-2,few,TGTGCCAGCAGCACACCGCAGGGGGCTAATGGCTACACCTTC,CASSTPQGANGYTF
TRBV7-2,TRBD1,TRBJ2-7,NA,TGTGCCAGCACCCGGACAGGGGCAGCCTACGAGCAGTACTTC,CASTRTGAAYEQYF
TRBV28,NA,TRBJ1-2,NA,TGTGCCAGCAGTTTAAGGCCGGCAGGGGTCTATGGCTACACCTTC,CASSLRPAGVYGYTF
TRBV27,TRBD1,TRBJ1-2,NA,TGTGCCAGCAGCCCTCACCGGGACAGGGGGATCGGCTACACCTTC,CASSPHRDRGIGYTF
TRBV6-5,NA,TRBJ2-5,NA,TGTGCCAGCAGTTACTGGGGCCCCACCGGCGAGACCCAGTACTTC,CASSYWGPTGETQYF
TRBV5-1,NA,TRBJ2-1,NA,TGCGCCAGCAGCCACGGGAGTAATGATGAGCAGTTCTTC,CASSHGSNDEQFF
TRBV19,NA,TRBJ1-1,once,TGTGCCAGTAGAATTTCAGGGGTGCACACTGAAGCTTTCTTT,CASRISGVHTEAFF
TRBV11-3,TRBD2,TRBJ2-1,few,TGTGCCAGCAGCCCGGGACTAGGGAACGGATTAGGTGAGCAGTTCTTC,CASSPGLGNGLGEQFF
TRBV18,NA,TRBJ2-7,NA,TGTGCCAGCTCACCATTGGCAGGGTGGGATCCCGAGCAGTACTTC,CASSPLAGWDPEQYF
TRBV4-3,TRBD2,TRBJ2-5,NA,TGCGCCAGCAGCCAAGAATCTGGCGGGAGGGGCGTGGAGACCCAGTACTTC,CASSQESGGRGVETQYF
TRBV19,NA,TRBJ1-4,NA,TGTGCCAGTAGTCCCCTGGGCGGGGAGGGTGAAAAACTGTTTTTT,CASSPLGGEGEKLFF
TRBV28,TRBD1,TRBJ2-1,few,TGTGCCAGCAGTCAGAACCGGGACAGGCCATACAATGAGCAGTTCTTC,CASSQNRDRPYNEQFF
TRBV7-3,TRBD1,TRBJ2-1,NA,TGTGCCAGCAGCCTAGGACAGGGGGCGCGGAATGAGCAGTTCTTC,CASSLGQGARNEQFF